This TCR beta chain was sequenced for a study of T-cell reconstitution after alpha-beta-depleted transplantation in children. With V trimmed by 6 bases and J by 0 bases, 5 bases remained unmatched. Germline CDR1 reads SQVTM; CDR2 reads ANQGSEA. The CDR3 runs 13 residues. The TCRbeta library incorporated unique molecular identifiers. TCRdb analysed the PCR reads with MiXCR anew, one entry per CDR3 protein. The data show approximately 650,000 distinct CDR3 sequences, around 14% seen once. This sequence was found in a girl aged 2-10 years with congenital amegakaryocytic thrombocytopenia, due to receive a stem cell transplant. The source was PBMCs, collected before TCRalphabeta/CD19-depleted stem cell transplant. V and J are TRBV29-1 and TRBJ2-7; 7 bases are shared with TRBD1. Written as DNA, the CDR3 is TGCAGCGTGGCAAGGACAGGCTCCTACGAGCAGTACTTC. Translated: CSVARTGSYEQYF.